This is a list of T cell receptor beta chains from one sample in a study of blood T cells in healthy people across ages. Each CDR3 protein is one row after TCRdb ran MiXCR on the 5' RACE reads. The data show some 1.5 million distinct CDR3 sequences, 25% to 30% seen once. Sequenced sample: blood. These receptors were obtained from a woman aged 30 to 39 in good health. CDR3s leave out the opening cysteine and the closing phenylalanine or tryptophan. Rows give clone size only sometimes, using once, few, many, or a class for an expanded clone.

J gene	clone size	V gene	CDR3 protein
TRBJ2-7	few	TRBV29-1	GVGLAGAGEQY
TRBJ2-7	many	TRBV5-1	ASSLVTGSYEQY
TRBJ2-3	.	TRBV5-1	ASSPEGLAGVTDTQY
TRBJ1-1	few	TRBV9	ASSVGGGGNTEAF
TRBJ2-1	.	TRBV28	ASTSGTSGNEQF
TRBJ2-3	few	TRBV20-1	SARLGDLTDAQY
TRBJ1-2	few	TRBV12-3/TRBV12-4	ASSFRGLDYGYT
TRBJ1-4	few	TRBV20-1	SAGGRSTNEKLF
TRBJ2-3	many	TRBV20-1	SAISSGGTDTQY
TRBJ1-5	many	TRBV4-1	ASSQESGGKQPQH
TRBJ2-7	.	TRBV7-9	ASRASGTGASYEQY
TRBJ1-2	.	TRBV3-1	ASSQDKRGSNYGYT
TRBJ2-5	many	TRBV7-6	ASPAKSETQY
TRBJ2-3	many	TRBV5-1	ASSLSTSGGTDTQY
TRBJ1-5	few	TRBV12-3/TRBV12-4	ASSRRTGQPQH
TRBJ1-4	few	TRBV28	ASTPGARATNEKLF
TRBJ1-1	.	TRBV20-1	SARDGIEAF
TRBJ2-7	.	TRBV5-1	ASSHDRFSYEQY
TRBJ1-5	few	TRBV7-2	ASSLVGARPQH
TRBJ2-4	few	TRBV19	ASSASGGFNIQY
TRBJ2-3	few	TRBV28	ASTRTTWGTDTQY
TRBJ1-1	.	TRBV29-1	SVGQGEAF
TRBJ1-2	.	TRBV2	ASSEERRKRT
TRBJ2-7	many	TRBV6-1	ASSELLIEQY
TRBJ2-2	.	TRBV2	ASRDRTTNTGELF
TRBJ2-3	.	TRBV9	ASSVGLAGDRADTQY
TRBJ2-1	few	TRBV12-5	ASGLVLGFTDEQF
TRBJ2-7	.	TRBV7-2	VSSPGQGYEQY
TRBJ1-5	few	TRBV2	ASSDSGNDQPQH
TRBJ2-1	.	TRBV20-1	SARESPQSNEQF
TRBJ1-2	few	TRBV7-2	ASSLEQGANGYT
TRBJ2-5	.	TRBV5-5	ASSYGGARHNEQY
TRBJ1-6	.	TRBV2	ASSERTGARSPLH
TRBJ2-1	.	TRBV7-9	ASSRQDRYYNEQF
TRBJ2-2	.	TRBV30	AWSASPGTPSGELF
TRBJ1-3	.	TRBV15	ATKGNLSSGNTIY